This T cell receptor beta chain came from a study of shared clonotypes between healthy human individuals. Study information: The study enrolled two women and three men aged 18 to 49. CD4 naive and CD4 memory each took three plates per donor, while CD8 naive took two and CD8 memory one. Broader study findings: Roughly 5% of naive CD4 clonotypes were shared across four donors. The researchers took only blood, and tissue repertoires probably look different.

Per germline, CDR1 SGHKS and CDR2 YYEKEE (reference sequence). V shed 2 bases, J shed 3 bases, and the junction held 1 base outside the gene matches. This CDR3 has 14 residues. A remark on this clone: Antigen specificity is unknown.

Assay used: immunoSEQ multiplex PCR; TCRdb lists only in-frame clones, some missing. The repertoire holds a few million clones, with about 94% as singletons. The V gene is TRBV5-5, the J gene TRBJ2-5; 10 bases map to TRBD2. The sequence came from a man in his late teens or twenties in good health. The sample was naive CD4+ T cells sorted from blood. Subset noted: CD45RA+ positively selected. CDR3 residues: CASSLTSGEETQYF. DNA of the CDR3: TGTGCCAGCAGCTTAACTAGCGGGGAAGAGACCCAGTACTTC.